This T cell receptor beta chain appears in the sequencing data of a study of blood T cells in healthy people across ages. With a J-beta primer mix and a sample-barcoded 5' primer, a second PCR ran 7 to 11 cycles. Sequencing yielded, for each sample, at least 2.5 million paired-end reads carrying CDR3. TCRdb called the 5' RACE reads again in MiXCR, with one record for every CDR3 protein. Of approximately 880,000 distinct CDR3 sequences in the sample, around 48% were seen once. On this clonotype itself: Its antigen is unknown.

Study results and limitations: Long-lived donors had more naive CD4+ cells and higher diversity than aged donors.

Each donor had 8.5 to 10 milliliters of peripheral blood drawn. The CDR3 spans 13 residues. The V gene's germline CDR1 is WSHSY and CDR2 SAAADI. Germline trimming cut 8 bases from V and 0 bases from J; bases unmatched to any gene: 3. The rearrangement links TRBV10-2 to TRBJ1-2, with TRBD1 matching 7 bases. The material sequenced was blood. The TCR originated in a man under 40 in good health. The DNA for the CDR3 is TGCGCCAGCGGAGGACAGGCTAACTATGGCTACACCTTC. Translating it yields CASGGQANYGYTF.